These 6 T cell receptor beta chains were all obtained from the same sample, sequenced in a study of radiation and T cells in renal cell carcinoma. The sample's time point: blood 4 weeks post-SBRT, at nephrectomy. The sample's treatment: 15 Gy SBRT to primary tumor, nephrectomy 4 weeks later. Some clones are missing from TCRdb's copy, which holds only in-frame ones; the method was immunoSEQ multiplex PCR. The sample yields about 40,000 clones, 80% to 85% seen once. Specimen: blood, collected from a patient whose treatment included radiotherapy and nephrectomy. Receptors were obtained from a woman in her seventies with renal cell carcinoma.

The chain has TRBV15 and TRBJ2-7; 10 bases map to TRBD2. CDR3 length equals 15 residues. The V and J ends lost 0 bases and 4 bases, in that order; junction bases with no gene match: 3. Germline values: CDR1 LNHNV, CDR2 YYDKDF (reference sequence). This CDR3 reads CATSREGTSEYEQYF. As DNA, the CDR3 is TGTGCCACCAGCAGAGAAGGGACTAGCGAGTACGAGCAGTACTTC. The entire variable domain, with the rest obtained from reference TRBV15 and TRBJ2-7, is as follows: DAMVIQNPRYQVTQFGKPVTLSCSQTLNHNVMYWYQQKSSQAPKLLFHYYDKDFNNEADTPDNFQSRRPNTSFCFLDIRSPGLGDTAMYLCATSREGTSEYEQYFGPGTRLTVT.

This clone showed up just a few times. The J gene is TRBJ1-6, the V gene TRBV6-5; a weak D match, TRBD1 (5 bases). The germline gives CDR1 MNHEY, CDR2 SVGAGI. The CDR3 sequence is 16 residues long. V shed 0 bases and J shed 8 bases, with 14 bases lying between them. The CDR3 sequence: CASSYSSGPGDSPLHF. CDR3 in DNA: TGTGCCAGCAGTTACTCGTCGGGGCCCGGGGATTCACCCCTCCACTTT.

The chain has TRBV5-4 and TRBJ2-5; TRBD2 agrees at 9 bases. V shed 1 base and J 5 bases; nucleotides not matched to a gene: 6. The germline CDR1 and CDR2 sequences are SGHNT and YYREEE (reference sequence). The CDR3 runs 15 residues. The DNA for the CDR3 is TGTGCCAGCAGCTTGAAATTGAGCGGGGGGGAGACCCAGTACTTC. Translated, it gives CASSLKLSGGETQYF.

To note about this clone: The same CDR3 can be traced to other DNA sequences in this sample. V gene TRBV7-6 combines with J gene TRBJ2-5; D is unclear. This CDR3 spans 14 amino acids. Looked up from germline, CDR1 is SGHVS and CDR2 is FNYEAQ. V gave up 1 base and J gave up 1 base, with 7 bases separating them. This chain's CDR3 is CASSLGATQETQYF. CDR3 coding DNA: TGTGCCAGCAGCTTAGGAGCGACCCAAGAGACCCAGTACTTC.

The chain couples TRBV4-2 to TRBJ1-6; 7 bases are shared with TRBD1. This CDR3 contains 17 residues. V lost 5 bases and J lost 0; bases outside the gene matches: 7. The germline V gene has CDR1 LGHNA and CDR2 YNFKEQ. In DNA form, the CDR3 reads TGTGCCAGCAGCGCGACAGGGACAAGCTCCTATAATTCACCCCTCCACTTT. Its translation: CASSATGTSSYNSPLHF.

This chain links TRBV7-2 with TRBJ2-5; 8 nucleotides agree with TRBD1. CDR1 is SGHTA and CDR2 is FQGNSA in the germline V gene. The J segment lost 4 bases and the V segment lost 4 bases, leaving 8 bases of the junction unmatched. The CDR3 length is 15 residues. DNA of the CDR3: TGTGCCAGCAGCTCTGGACAGGGAGACATAGAGACCCAGTACTTC. Its translation is CASSSGQGDIETQYF.